The 21 T cell receptor beta chains below all came from one sample that was sequenced in a study of T-cell memory formation after mild COVID-19. TCRdb reprocessed the 5' RACE reads with MiXCR, giving one entry per CDR3 protein. The repertoire holds 400,000 to 500,000 distinct CDR3 sequences, 20% seen once, with more than 8% in the top ten. The sequencing sample was made of PBMCs or a T cell subset sorted from them (not recorded which). These receptors were collected from an adult woman who had mild COVID-19 (a few samples of this study predate the infection). Cell type and time point are not known.

This clonotype was seen more than once but under ten times. V is TRBV5-6 and J is TRBJ1-3; D unresolved. The V end was cut by 3 bases, the J end by 0 bases, with 10 bases between. The CDR3 loop spans 15 amino acids. Germline lookup yields CDR1 SGHDT and CDR2 YYEEEE. Written as DNA, the CDR3 is TGTGCCAGCAGCTGGATTCAGAGCTCTGGAAACACCATATATTTT. Its protein product is CASSWIQSSGNTIYF.

This clonotype was counted between two and nine times. The V gene is TRBV7-6, the J gene TRBJ1-3; TRBD1 matches 7 bases. This CDR3 region has 15 residues. Germline V gene sequence: CDR1 SGHVS, CDR2 FNYEAQ. The junction had 5 bases not matched to a gene; V was cut back by 4 bases and J by 2 bases. The CDR3 coding sequence is TGTGCCAGCAGCTACGACAGGGTGACTGGAAACACCATATATTTT. Translated, it gives CASSYDRVTGNTIYF.

The chain carries TRBV20-1 and TRBJ1-2, with TRBD1 identical over 7 bases. Unmatched junction bases numbered 12, after V lost 6 bases and J lost 2 bases. Germline V CDR1 and CDR2: DFQATT, SNEGSKA (reference sequence). The length of the CDR3 is 15 residues. DNA for the CDR3: TGCAGTGCGCGGGGAACAGGGGCGGGGAACTATGGCTACACCTTC. This encodes CSARGTGAGNYGYTF.

This clonotype occurred once. The chain employs TRBV27 and TRBJ2-1, with 11 bases that match TRBD1. The CDR3 has 17 amino acids. CDR1 is MNHEY, CDR2 SMNVEV, per germline (reference sequence). Unmatched junction bases numbered 13, after V lost 5 bases and J lost 7 bases. CDR3 protein: CASSPNHLGQGGNEQFF. CDR3 nucleotides: TGTGCCAGCAGTCCTAACCACCTGGGACAGGGGGGAAATGAGCAGTTCTTC.

This clonotype was observed a few times. CDR3 DNA sequence: TGTGCCAGCAGCTTAACACGGGAAAACACCGGGGAGCTGTTTTTT. Its protein is CASSLTRENTGELFF. The J gene is TRBJ2-2, the V gene TRBV7-2, with D perhaps matching TRBD2 (5 bases). This CDR3 is built from 15 residues. Trimming pared 2 bases from V and 2 bases from J, leaving 9 bases between. CDR1 is SGHTA, CDR2 FQGNSA, per germline. Together with reference TRBV7-2 and TRBJ2-2, the CDR3 gives the full variable domain: GAGVSQSPSNKVTEKGKDVELRCDPISGHTALYWYRQSLGQGLEFLIYFQGNSAPDKSGLPSDRFSAERTGGSVSTLTIQRTQQEDSAVYLCASSLTRENTGELFFGEGSRLTVL.

This clonotype has just a few counts. J is TRBJ1-1 and V is TRBV13, with no clear D. From germline, CDR1 is PRHDT and CDR2 FYEKMQ (reference sequence). The CDR3 is 12 residues long. V lost 3 bases, J lost 4 bases, and 6 bases lay in between. DNA of the CDR3: TGTGCCAGCAGCTTCGGTACCACTGAAGCTTTCTTT. Translation: CASSFGTTEAFF. The whole variable domain, remainder taken from reference TRBV13 and TRBJ1-1, is AAGVIQSPRHLIKEKRETATLKCYPIPRHDTVYWYQQGPGQDPQFLISFYEKMQSDKGSIPDRFSAQQFSDYHSELNMSSLELGDSALYFCASSFGTTEAFFGQGTRLTVV.

This clonotype has at least ten counts. The CDR3 spells CASRGHSGNTIYF. CDR3 coding DNA: TGTGCGTCCCGGGGCCACAGTGGAAACACCATATATTTT. The chain is built from TRBV7-8 and TRBJ1-3; D may be TRBD1 (5 bases). Germline V gives CDR1 SGHVS, CDR2 FQNEAQ. The length of the CDR3 is 13 residues.

This chain links TRBV21-1 with TRBJ2-7; the table assigns TRBD2, which was not confirmed against the DNA. TRBV21-1 is a pseudogene. The CDR3 sequence is 18 residues long. The CDR3 nucleotides read TGTGCCAGCACCTTACACCTCCCCCGGACCGGTAGCTCCTACGAGCAGTACTTC. Residues: CASTLHLPRTGSSYEQYF.

This clonotype appeared a few times. The chain employs TRBV20-1 and TRBJ1-5; tentative D call: TRBD1 (5 bases). CDR3 length equals 16 residues. Germline CDR1 is DFQATT and CDR2 is SNEGSKA (reference sequence). The V and J ends lost 2 bases and 0 bases respectively, with 14 bases between them. CDR3 sequence (DNA): TGCAGTGCTAGACCCGGGGGGATCTATAGCAATCAGCCCCAGCATTTT. Protein product: CSARPGGIYSNQPQHF.

This clonotype was seen a handful of times. This chain connects TRBV15 to TRBJ2-7; D call uncertain. The CDR3 has 15 amino acids. V was shortened by 1 base and J by 0 bases, with 10 bases between the two germline ends. Per the germline V gene, CDR1 is LNHNV and CDR2 is YYDKDF (reference sequence). In DNA, the CDR3 is TGTGCCACCAGCAGAGGGGCGACGAGCTCCTACGAGCAGTACTTC. Translated: CATSRGATSSYEQYF.

The chain is built from TRBV4-1 and TRBJ1-1; 9 bases map to TRBD1. V shed 3 bases and J 10 bases; nucleotides not matched to a gene: 9. The CDR3 extends over 14 amino acids. The germline V gene has CDR1 MGHRA and CDR2 YSYEKL. As DNA, the CDR3 is TGCGCCAGCAGCCAGCCAGGGACAGGGATGAGAGCTTTCTTT. It codes for CASSQPGTGMRAFF.

This clonotype appeared a few times. The genes are TRBV6-2 or TRBV6-3 and TRBJ2-1; D might be TRBD1 (5 bases). V was shortened by 4 bases and J by 4 bases, with 14 bases between the two germline ends. Germline CDR1 is MNHEY and CDR2 is SVGEGT. The CDR3 contains 15 residues. This CDR3 reads CASSSPGSIYNEQFF. CDR3 DNA sequence: TGTGCCAGCAGTTCCCCAGGGTCGATTTACAATGAGCAGTTCTTC.

V and J are TRBV20-1 and TRBJ2-7, with 9 bases identical to TRBD1. The J segment lost 3 bases and the V segment lost 5 bases, leaving 5 bases of the junction unmatched. Germline V gives CDR1 DFQATT, CDR2 SNEGSKA (reference sequence). The CDR3 consists of 13 residues. CDR3 in DNA: TGCAGTGCTTCACCGGGACAGGGCTACGAGCAGTACTTC. Its translation: CSASPGQGYEQYF.

This clonotype has more than one count but fewer than ten. This sequence joins TRBV20-1 and TRBJ1-1, with unresolved D. V was pared by 0 bases and J by 1 base, with 6 bases between. Germline loops: CDR1 DFQATT, CDR2 SNEGSKA (reference sequence). CDR3 length equals 13 residues. CDR3 nucleotide sequence: TGCAGTGCTAGAGATCGTAGGAACACTGAAGCTTTCTTT. Encoded protein: CSARDRRNTEAFF.

The gene calls are TRBV7-9 and TRBJ2-5; 8 bases fit TRBD1. CDR1 and CDR2 (germline): SEHNR, FQNEAQ (reference sequence). The CDR3 sequence is 16 residues long. V trimming: 1 base; J trimming: 2 bases; junction bases outside the gene matches: 6. The CDR3 nucleotides read TGTGCCAGCAGCTTAGACGGACAGGGCCGACAAGAGACCCAGTACTTC. The encoded protein is CASSLDGQGRQETQYF.

This chain uses TRBV13 with TRBJ2-3; the D gene is possibly TRBD2 (6 bases). Trimming took off 1 base at V and 9 bases at J, with 8 bases between the two ends. Germline CDR1 is PRHDT and CDR2 is FYEKMQ (reference sequence). The CDR3 has 12 amino acids. DNA of the CDR3: TGTGCCAGCAGCTTAGAGGCGGGAACGCAGTATTTT. This translates into CASSLEAGTQYF.

This clonotype came up a few times. This chain links TRBV5-1 with TRBJ1-2; D uncertain. CDR1 and CDR2 (germline): SGHRS, YFSETQ. This CDR3 is built from 13 residues. Trimming stripped 1 base from V and 9 bases from J, with 13 bases between. The chain's CDR3 is CASSLSGISSYTF. The CDR3 region has the DNA TGCGCCAGCAGCTTGAGTGGCATATCGAGCTACACCTTC.

The chain is built from TRBV4-2 and TRBJ1-6; D call uncertain. Per germline, CDR1 LGHNA and CDR2 YNFKEQ. CDR3 length: 14 residues. Trimming took 4 bases from V and 7 from J, leaving 11 bases between them. The CDR3 protein is CASSLTGRNSPLHF. The CDR3 DNA reads TGTGCCAGCAGCCTAACGGGGAGAAATTCACCCCTCCACTTT.

This clonotype showed up just a few times. J is TRBJ2-7 and V is TRBV12-3 or TRBV12-4, with 9 bases identical to TRBD1. Trimming cost V 5 bases and J 3 bases; bases outside gene matches: 11. The CDR3 runs 16 residues. CDR3 in amino acids: CASSPTHRDRDYEQYF. The CDR3 DNA sequence: TGTGCCAGCAGTCCCACCCACCGGGACAGGGACTACGAGCAGTACTTC.

The chain joins TRBV7-3 to TRBJ1-6; tentative D call: TRBD1 (5 bases). V lost 5 bases to trimming and J lost 6 bases, with 14 bases between them. Germline CDR1 and CDR2: SGHTA and FQGTGA. This CDR3 region has 15 residues. This chain's CDR3 is CASSRSQGSNSPLHF. CDR3 sequence (DNA): TGTGCCAGCAGCCGCTCCCAGGGAAGTAATTCACCCCTCCACTTT.

The V call is TRBV15, the J call TRBJ2-2; D gene ambiguous. Trimming pared 0 bases from V and 5 bases from J, leaving 7 bases between. CDR1 LNHNV and CDR2 YYDKDF come from the germline V gene (reference sequence). This CDR3 comprises 14 residues. CDR3 in DNA: TGTGCCACCAGCAGAGATAGGCAGACCGGGGAGCTGTTTTTT. Translation gives CATSRDRQTGELFF.